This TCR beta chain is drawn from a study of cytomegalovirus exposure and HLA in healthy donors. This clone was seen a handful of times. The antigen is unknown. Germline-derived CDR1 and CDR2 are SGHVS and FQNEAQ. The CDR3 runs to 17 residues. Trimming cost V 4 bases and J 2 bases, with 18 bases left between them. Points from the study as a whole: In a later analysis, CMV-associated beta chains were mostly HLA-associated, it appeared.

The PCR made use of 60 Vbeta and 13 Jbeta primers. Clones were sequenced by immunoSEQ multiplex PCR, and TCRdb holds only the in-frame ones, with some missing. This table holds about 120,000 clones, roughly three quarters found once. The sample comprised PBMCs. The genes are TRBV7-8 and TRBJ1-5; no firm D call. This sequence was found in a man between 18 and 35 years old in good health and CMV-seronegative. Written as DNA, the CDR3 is TGTGCCAGCAGCTCCCCTAAGGGCGGGTTAGGCAATCAGCCCCAGCATTTT. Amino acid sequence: CASSSPKGGLGNQPQHF.